The 22 T cell receptor beta chains below were found in one sample sequenced in a study of blood T cell repertoires in COVID-19. Assay used: immunoSEQ multiplex PCR; TCRdb lists only in-frame clones, some missing. This table has 95,000 to 110,000 clones, just under 85% appearing once. Sequencing used peripheral blood. These receptors all stem from a woman aged 80 or over with active or convalescent COVID-19.

The chain has TRBV6-6 and TRBJ1-5; D is unclear. V was clipped by 6 bases and J by 3 bases, with 12 bases between them. CDR3 size: 14 residues. Germline values: CDR1 MNHNY, CDR2 SVGAGI (reference sequence). CDR3 DNA sequence: TGTGCCAGCAGCCCCACAACCTTCAATCAGCCCCAGCATTTT. This gives the protein CASSPTTFNQPQHF.

As to this clone: One end of the junction is discordant with germline, which a read error may explain. The chain has TRBV7-7 and TRBJ1-4; D unclear. Germline V lookup: CDR1 SSHAT, CDR2 FNYEAQ (reference sequence). CDR3 size: 15 residues. The DNA of the CDR3 is TGTGCTAGCAGCTTGATCGACACCACTAATGAAAAACTGTTTTTT. Protein: CASSLIDTTNEKLFF.

The chain joins TRBV12-5 to TRBJ1-3; D is perhaps TRBD1 (5 bases). CDR1 and CDR2 from the germline V gene are LGHNT and FRNRAP. The ends were cut back, 5 bases at V and 0 bases at J, with 5 bases in the middle. The length of the CDR3 is 13 residues. CDR3 sequence (DNA): TGTGCTAGTGGTAGGGGCTCTGGAAACACCATATATTTT. Residues: CASGRGSGNTIYF.

The chain uses TRBV29-1 and TRBJ2-7; perhaps TRBD2 as D (6 bases). Germline CDR1 and CDR2: SQVTM and ANQGSEA. Trimming pared 3 bases from V and 5 bases from J, leaving 14 bases between. The CDR3 contains 13 residues. The CDR3 coding sequence is TGCAGCGTTGATCCTGGCGGGGTGCACGAGCAGTACTTC. It encodes CSVDPGGVHEQYF.

Only a few counts were recorded for this clone. The DNA of the CDR3 is TGTGCCACTCAGGGGACAAGCACAGATACGCAGTATTTT. Protein: CATQGTSTDTQYF. V is TRBV10-3 and J is TRBJ2-3; a possible D gene is TRBD1 (6 bases). The CDR3 has 13 residues. CDR1 is ENHRY, CDR2 SYGVKD, per germline. With 10 bases removed from V and 0 bases from J, the gap between germline ends came to 11 bases.

This rearrangement joins TRBV3-1 (or the pseudogene TRBV3-2) to TRBJ1-1; no reliable D call. Germline values: CDR1 LGHDT, CDR2 YNNKEL (reference sequence). The CDR3 loop spans 13 amino acids. V was clipped by 6 bases and J by 2 bases, with 10 bases between them. The chain's CDR3 is CASRPEPNTEAFF. In DNA, the CDR3 is TGTGCCAGCAGGCCCGAGCCCAACACTGAAGCTTTCTTT.

The rearrangement links TRBV5-4 to TRBJ2-7; 8 bases agree with TRBD2. V was clipped by 4 bases and J by 3 bases; unmatched bases: 9. Germline values: CDR1 SGHNT, CDR2 YYREEE (reference sequence). The CDR3 runs 15 residues. The CDR3 loop is CASSPGAGGSYEQYF. The CDR3 DNA reads TGTGCCAGCAGCCCCGGGGCGGGAGGAAGCTACGAGCAGTACTTC.

The chain has TRBV5-1 and TRBJ1-3; D gene unclear. CDR1 and CDR2 from the germline V gene are SGHRS and YFSETQ. V shed 2 bases and J shed 1 base, with 7 bases lying between them. The CDR3 is made up of 14 amino acids. CDR3 sequence: CASSLHPSGNTIYF. CDR3 nucleotide sequence: TGCGCCAGCAGCTTACACCCATCTGGAAACACCATATATTTT.

The chain combines TRBV5-1 with TRBJ1-2; TRBD1 might be the D (6 bases). The CDR3 is 15 residues long. CDR1 SGHRS and CDR2 YFSETQ come from the germline V gene. V was clipped by 1 base and J by 2 bases, with 12 bases between them. This chain's CDR3 is CASSLTGRENYGYTF. Written as DNA, the CDR3 is TGCGCCAGCAGCTTGACAGGGAGAGAGAACTATGGCTACACCTTC.

The chain links TRBV2 to TRBJ1-2; 12 bases fit TRBD1. Germline V gene lookup returns CDR1 SNHLY and CDR2 FYNNEI. The V segment lost 9 bases and the J segment 8 bases; nucleotides outside the gene matches: 7. CDR3 length: 13 amino acids. As DNA, the CDR3 is TGTGCCAGGGATGCCGGGACAGGGGGCGGCTACACCTTC. Translated, it gives CARDAGTGGGYTF.

The CDR3 bases are TGTGCCTGGAGTGTGGACTCCAGCCAGCCCCAGCATTTT. This translates into CAWSVDSSQPQHF. The chain links TRBV30 to TRBJ1-5; D gene uncertain. CDR3 length equals 13 residues. Trimming left V 0 bases short and J 7 bases short, with 10 bases between. Germline assignment: CDR1 GTSNPN and CDR2 SVGIG (reference sequence).

The chain recombines TRBV5-1 with TRBJ2-2, with TRBD2 matching over 12 bases. The CDR3 runs 15 residues. J gave up 6 bases and V 5 bases, and 5 bases lay outside the gene matches. CDR1 is SGHRS and CDR2 is YFSETQ in the germline V gene. In nucleotides, the CDR3 is TGCGCCAGCAGTTCTAGCGGGAGGGGTCCCGGGGAGCTGTTTTTT. This codes for CASSSSGRGPGELFF.

This clone was seen just once. The chain is built from TRBV15 and TRBJ2-1; possibly TRBD2 for D (6 bases). The CDR3 totals 12 residues. V dropped 1 base and J dropped 12 bases, with 10 bases sitting between them. Germline CDR1 is LNHNV and CDR2 is YYDKDF (reference sequence). This CDR3 is CATSRGDLGQFF. In DNA form, the CDR3 reads TGTGCCACCAGCAGAGGGGACTTAGGGCAGTTCTTC.

This clone was recorded once. The gene calls are TRBV18 and TRBJ1-4; TRBD1 might be the D (5 bases). Germline V gives CDR1 KGHSH, CDR2 LQKENI. Trimming took off 3 bases at V and 6 bases at J, with 11 bases between the two ends. This CDR3 contains 14 residues. The chain's CDR3 is CASSPLGLDEKLFF. The CDR3 DNA sequence: TGTGCCAGCTCACCTCTGGGGCTTGATGAAAAACTGTTTTTT. Looking up the rest from reference TRBV18 and TRBJ1-4 gives the full variable domain: NAGVMQNPRHLVRRRGQEARLRCSPMKGHSHVYWYRQLPEEGLKFMVYLQKENIIDESGMPKERFSAEFPKEGPSILRIQQVVRGDSAAYFCASSPLGLDEKLFFGSGTQLSVL.

This clone appeared a single time. V gene TRBV18 combines with J gene TRBJ1-1; no definite D call. Germline V CDR1 and CDR2: KGHSH, LQKENI. This CDR3 is built from 15 residues. Trimming removed 4 bases at V and 1 base at J, with 13 bases between. This CDR3 is CASSQEVGANTEAFF. The CDR3 DNA follows: TGTGCCAGCTCACAAGAGGTTGGAGCGAACACTGAAGCTTTCTTT.

The chain couples TRBV5-1 to TRBJ2-7; 8 positions match TRBD2. CDR3 length equals 14 residues. The V segment lost 0 bases and the J segment 3 bases; nucleotides outside the gene matches: 2. CDR1 and CDR2 (germline): SGHRS, YFSETQ. CDR3 sequence (DNA): TGCGCCAGCAGCTTGGACAGCGGGGGCTACGAGCAGTACTTC. It specifies CASSLDSGGYEQYF.

The chain combines TRBV12-3 or TRBV12-4 with TRBJ1-5; D perhaps matches TRBD1 (5 bases). Trimming took 6 bases from V and 5 from J, leaving 11 bases between them. The CDR3 contains 13 residues. The CDR3 DNA is TGTGCCAGCAGCTCGGACACCTATCAGCCCCAGCATTTT. Its translation: CASSSDTYQPQHF.

J is TRBJ1-5 and V is TRBV9, with 7 nucleotides matching TRBD1. The trim removed 4 bases at V and 2 bases at J, leaving 3 bases unmatched. The germline gives CDR1 SGDLS, CDR2 YYNGEE. The CDR3 runs to 14 residues. CDR3 DNA sequence: TGTGCCAGCAGCCCCGGACAGGGCAATCAGCCCCAGCATTTT. This codes for CASSPGQGNQPQHF.

This clone appeared once. The chain employs TRBV6-5 and TRBJ2-5; 9 nucleotides line up with TRBD1. V trimming: 6 bases; J trimming: 5 bases; junction bases outside the gene matches: 4. Germline values: CDR1 MNHEY, CDR2 SVGAGI. This CDR3 region has 13 residues. The CDR3 bases are TGTGCCAGCAGGGGGACAGGGACCGAGACCCAGTACTTC. Translation gives CASRGTGTETQYF.

In this sample, this clone turned up once. The chain couples TRBV28 to TRBJ1-4; 9 nucleotides match TRBD1. The ends lost 4 bases at V and 7 bases at J; junction bases unmatched: 7. Looked up from germline, CDR1 is MDHEN and CDR2 is SYDVKM. CDR3 size: 15 residues. CDR3 sequence: CASSSTGGAREKLFF. The CDR3 DNA is TGTGCCAGCAGTTCTACAGGGGGCGCGCGTGAAAAACTGTTTTTT.

The genes are TRBV5-1 and TRBJ2-7, with D possibly matching TRBD2 (6 bases). CDR3 length: 14 amino acids. Trimming removed 0 bases at V and 4 bases at J, with 11 bases between. In germline, CDR1 is SGHRS, CDR2 YFSETQ. The CDR3 loop reads CASSLGPGVYEQYF. Written as DNA, the CDR3 is TGCGCCAGCAGCTTGGGACCGGGGGTTTACGAGCAGTACTTC.

The chain links TRBV18 to TRBJ2-2, with D possibly TRBD1 on 6 matching bases. The V end lost 2 bases, the J end lost 4 bases, and 8 bases lay between the germline ends. Germline V gene sequence: CDR1 KGHSH, CDR2 LQKENI. This CDR3 spans 14 amino acids. The CDR3 bases are TGTGCCAGCTCACCAGGACAGATCACCGGGGAGCTGTTTTTT. Encoded protein: CASSPGQITGELFF. The complete variable domain, with remaining parts taken from reference TRBV18 and TRBJ2-2, reads NAGVMQNPRHLVRRRGQEARLRCSPMKGHSHVYWYRQLPEEGLKFMVYLQKENIIDESGMPKERFSAEFPKEGPSILRIQQVVRGDSAAYFCASSPGQITGELFFGEGSRLTVL.